The 32 T cell receptor beta chains below were found in one sample sequenced in a study of blood T cell repertoires in COVID-19. Sequenced by immunoSEQ multiplex PCR; TCRdb stores in-frame clones only, minus some. Seen here are under 75,000 clones, approximately 89% observed once, and the top ten hold roughly 8%. Sequencing used peripheral blood. The receptors were gathered from a man between 50 and 59 years old with active COVID-19.

The chain uses TRBV11-2 and TRBJ2-5; a possible D gene is TRBD2 (5 bases). The CDR3 totals 15 residues. Germline assignment: CDR1 SGHAT and CDR2 FQNNGV. Trimming removed 4 bases from V and 5 bases from J, with 17 bases in between. The CDR3 is CASSSLTGSGETQYF. CDR3 DNA: TGTGCCAGCAGCTCCCTAACGGGGTCCGGGGAGACCCAGTACTTC.

The rearrangement links TRBV6-5 to TRBJ1-1; 7 positions agree with TRBD1. With V trimmed by 6 bases and J by 5 bases, 6 bases remained unmatched. The length of the CDR3 is 13 residues. Germline CDR1 MNHEY, CDR2 SVGAGI. The CDR3, as DNA: TGTGCCAGCAGCCTCGACAGGGATACTGAAGCTTTCTTT. Amino acids: CASSLDRDTEAFF.

This clone was detected once. The genes are TRBV12-5 and TRBJ1-1; the D gene is possibly TRBD1 (5 bases). CDR1 LGHNT and CDR2 FRNRAP come from the germline V gene. Trimming pared 3 bases from V and 4 bases from J, leaving 9 bases between. There are 13 residues in the CDR3. The CDR3 protein is CASGFAGSTEAFF. Here the CDR3 DNA reads TGTGCTAGTGGTTTTGCAGGGTCCACTGAAGCTTTCTTT.

The chain is built from TRBV7-6 and TRBJ2-2; 9 nucleotides match TRBD2. The CDR3 has 16 amino acids. CDR1 and CDR2 from the germline V gene are SGHVS and FNYEAQ. Trimming removed 3 bases from V and 3 bases from J; junction bases left unmatched: 5. As DNA, the CDR3 is TGTGCCAGCAGCTTCGGTGGCGGGGGGGACACCGGGGAGCTGTTTTTT. It encodes CASSFGGGGDTGELFF.

CDR3 coding DNA: TGTGCCAGCAGCTTAGACAGGGATTCACCCCTCCACTTT. It specifies CASSLDRDSPLHF. V gene TRBV11-3 combines with J gene TRBJ1-6; the D gene is possibly TRBD1 (5 bases). Germline assignment: CDR1 SGHNT and CDR2 YENEEA. The CDR3 extends over 13 amino acids. V was pared by 0 bases and J by 8 bases, with 5 bases between. The variable domain in full, completed from reference TRBV11-3 and TRBJ1-6, reads EAGVVQSPRYKIIEKKQPVAFWCNPISGHNTLYWYLQNLGQGPELLIRYENEEAVDDSQLPKDRFSAERLKGVDSTLKIQPAELGDSAVYLCASSLDRDSPLHFGNGTRLTVT.

The J gene is TRBJ2-5, the V gene TRBV24-1; 15 bases agree with TRBD2. The germline V gene has CDR1 KGHDR and CDR2 SFDVKD. CDR3 length: 15 amino acids. The J segment lost 5 bases and the V segment lost 10 bases, leaving 7 bases of the junction unmatched. CDR3: CATGTSGGTGETQYF. CDR3 sequence (DNA): TGTGCCACTGGGACTAGCGGGGGGACGGGGGAGACCCAGTACTTC.

The chain recombines TRBV7-2 with TRBJ1-2; 11 bases match TRBD1. This CDR3 contains 15 residues. The V and J ends lost 6 bases and 8 bases, in that order; junction bases with no gene match: 11. Germline values: CDR1 SGHTA, CDR2 FQGNSA. The DNA of the CDR3 is TGTGCCAGCAGACCCGGCACCGGGACAGGGGGAGGCTACACCTTC. It codes for CASRPGTGTGGGYTF. Using reference TRBV7-2 and TRBJ1-2 for the parts outside the CDR3, the full variable domain is GAGVSQSPSNKVTEKGKDVELRCDPISGHTALYWYRQSLGQGLEFLIYFQGNSAPDKSGLPSDRFSAERTGGSVSTLTIQRTQQEDSAVYLCASRPGTGTGGGYTFGSGTRLTVV.

In its sample, this clone was seen once. This sequence joins TRBV10-3 and TRBJ1-1; D possibly corresponds to TRBD1 (6 bases). This CDR3 comprises 13 residues. The germline V and J ends were trimmed by 7 bases and 1 base, with 10 bases remaining between them. CDR1 is ENHRY, CDR2 SYGVKD, per germline. The CDR3 region is CAIKGGQNTEAFF. CDR3 bases: TGTGCCATCAAGGGGGGGCAGAACACTGAAGCTTTCTTT.

Only one count was recorded for this clone. The chain employs TRBV5-1 and TRBJ2-2, with D tentatively TRBD1 (6 bases). The germline V gene has CDR1 SGHRS and CDR2 YFSETQ. Trimming stripped 7 bases from V and 4 bases from J, with 14 bases between. The CDR3 extends over 14 amino acids. This CDR3 is CASGGQSSTGELFF. DNA for the CDR3: TGCGCCAGCGGCGGACAGTCCTCCACCGGGGAGCTGTTTTTT.

This chain uses TRBV2 with TRBJ1-1; tentative D call: TRBD1 (5 bases). The germline V gene has CDR1 SNHLY and CDR2 FYNNEI. Between the trimmed V and J ends, which lost 1 base and 2 bases, there was a span of 11 bases. The CDR3 extends over 15 amino acids. The CDR3 DNA is TGTGCCAGCAGTGAAGGGGGCAGGCTCAACACTGAAGCTTTCTTT. It translates to CASSEGGRLNTEAFF.

The chain recombines TRBV10-3 with TRBJ2-2, with 7 positions matching TRBD1. From germline, CDR1 is ENHRY and CDR2 SYGVKD. The junction had 4 bases not matched to a gene; V was cut back by 3 bases and J by 0 bases. This CDR3 is 16 amino acids long. CDR3 bases: TGTGCCATCAGTGACGGGGACAGAGCGAACACCGGGGAGCTGTTTTTT. Protein: CAISDGDRANTGELFF.

The gene calls are TRBV10-3 and TRBJ1-5, with a tentative D call TRBD1 (6 bases). Germline values: CDR1 ENHRY, CDR2 SYGVKD. This CDR3 spans 13 amino acids. V lost 4 bases and J lost 7, with 11 bases in between. Written as DNA, the CDR3 is TGTGCCATCAGTGCGGACAGAACCCAGCCCCAGCATTTT. Translation: CAISADRTQPQHF.

This sequence joins TRBV19 and TRBJ2-1; TRBD2 matches at 10 bases. The CDR3 is 16 residues long. Germline assignment: CDR1 LNHDA and CDR2 SQIVND (reference sequence). With V trimmed by 2 bases and J by 10 bases, 11 bases remained unmatched. The CDR3 DNA reads as TGTGCCAGTAGTATATCTAGCGGGGGCGCCATTAACGAGCAGTTCTTC. Its protein is CASSISSGGAINEQFF.

The rearrangement links TRBV5-6 to TRBJ1-6, with a weak D call TRBD1 (5 bases). V dropped 4 bases and J dropped 8 bases, with 19 bases sitting between them. Per the germline V gene, CDR1 is SGHDT and CDR2 is YYEEEE. The CDR3 contains 16 residues. Here the CDR3 DNA reads TGTGCCAGCAGCGATGCAACGCGACAGTATCATTCACCCCTCCACTTT. The encoded protein is CASSDATRQYHSPLHF. The whole variable domain, filled in from reference TRBV5-6 and TRBJ1-6, reads DAGVTQSPTHLIKTRGQQVTLRCSPKSGHDTVSWYQQALGQGPQFIFQYYEEEERQRGNFPDRFSGHQFPNYSSELNVNALLLGDSALYLCASSDATRQYHSPLHFGNGTRLTVT.

This sequence joins TRBV19 and TRBJ2-7; 9 positions agree with TRBD1. CDR1 LNHDA and CDR2 SQIVND come from the germline V gene (reference sequence). The length of the CDR3 is 16 residues. Unmatched junction bases numbered 8, after V lost 3 bases and J lost 2 bases. This chain's CDR3 is CASSIRVGDRAYEQYF. The CDR3 DNA reads as TGTGCCAGTAGTATTCGGGTAGGGGACAGGGCCTACGAGCAGTACTTC. Variable domain in full (rest from reference TRBV19 and TRBJ2-7): DGGITQSPKYLFRKEGQNVTLSCEQNLNHDAMYWYRQDPGQGLRLIYYSQIVNDFQKGDIAEGYSVSREKKESFPLTVTSAQKNPTAFYLCASSIRVGDRAYEQYFGPGTRLTVT.

This clone was found once. J is TRBJ2-1 and V is TRBV6-2 or TRBV6-3, with a possible D match to TRBD1 (6 bases). CDR1 and CDR2 from the germline V gene are MNHEY and SVGEGT. Trimming left V 2 bases short and J 8 bases short, with 16 bases between. The length of the CDR3 is 15 residues. CDR3 loop: CASSYGAHPGDEQFF. The CDR3 nucleotides are TGTGCCAGCAGTTACGGGGCGCACCCAGGGGATGAGCAGTTCTTC.

The chain uses TRBV29-1 and TRBJ2-7; 7 bases line up with TRBD1. Germline V gene lookup returns CDR1 SQVTM and CDR2 ANQGSEA. V was clipped by 0 bases and J by 2 bases; unmatched bases: 7. This CDR3 has 15 residues. CDR3 sequence: CSVEDRGTVPYEQYF. The DNA of the CDR3 is TGCAGCGTTGAAGATCGAGGGACAGTGCCCTACGAGCAGTACTTC.

The V and J genes are TRBV5-1 and TRBJ1-1, with 9 bases aligning to TRBD1. CDR1 SGHRS and CDR2 YFSETQ come from the germline V gene. V lost 0 bases to trimming and J lost 9 bases; unmatched junction nucleotides: 9. This CDR3 has 15 amino acids. The CDR3 nucleotides read TGCGCCAGCAGCTTGGGATTAGACAGGGGGGAAAAAGCTTTCTTT. Translated: CASSLGLDRGEKAFF.

The chain combines TRBV2 with TRBJ1-4, with D tentatively TRBD1 (5 bases). The CDR3 has 18 residues. Germline lookup yields CDR1 SNHLY and CDR2 FYNNEI. Trimming removed 0 bases from V and 0 bases from J, with 14 bases in between. The CDR3 spells CASSEAQGWGATNEKLFF. The CDR3 region has the DNA TGTGCCAGCAGTGAAGCGCAAGGGTGGGGGGCAACTAATGAAAAACTGTTTTTT.

The CDR3 loop reads CASSFGGYTEAFF. The CDR3 DNA reads TGTGCCAGCAGTTTTGGGGGCTACACTGAAGCTTTCTTT. The J gene is TRBJ1-1, the V gene TRBV12-3 or TRBV12-4; D might be TRBD1 (6 bases). V was pared by 3 bases and J by 3 bases, with 8 bases between. The CDR3 covers 13 residues.

This sequence joins TRBV9 and TRBJ1-4; D gene ambiguous. V lost 3 bases and J lost 5, with 11 bases in between. The CDR3 runs 14 residues. Germline loops: CDR1 SGDLS, CDR2 YYNGEE. The CDR3 loop reads CASSEMAGNEKLFF. CDR3 DNA sequence: TGTGCCAGCAGCGAGATGGCCGGGAATGAAAAACTGTTTTTT.

The chain recombines TRBV6-5 with TRBJ1-2, with a weak D call TRBD1 (5 bases). CDR3 size: 12 residues. With 4 bases removed from V and 7 bases from J, the gap between germline ends came to 10 bases. Germline V gene lookup returns CDR1 MNHEY and CDR2 SVGAGI. CDR3 in amino acids: CASSWGYSGYTF. The DNA of the CDR3 is TGTGCCAGCAGTTGGGGCTACAGTGGCTACACCTTC.

The J gene is TRBJ2-2, the V gene TRBV7-9; TRBD1 matches 8 bases. In germline, CDR1 is SEHNR, CDR2 FQNEAQ (reference sequence). V shed 4 bases, J shed 1 base, and the junction held 5 bases outside the gene matches. The CDR3 runs to 16 residues. CDR3 bases: TGTGCCAGCAGCTCCCGGGACAGGATGAACACCGGGGAGCTGTTTTTT. Protein sequence: CASSSRDRMNTGELFF.

The CDR3 is CASRKGGGTTFSSTDTQYF. The CDR3 coding sequence is TGCGCCAGCAGGAAGGGAGGGGGGACAACTTTTTCTAGCACAGATACGCAGTATTTT. The chain recombines TRBV5-1 with TRBJ2-3; perhaps TRBD2 as D (7 bases). Per germline, CDR1 SGHRS and CDR2 YFSETQ. The CDR3 is 19 residues long. V lost 5 bases and J 0 bases, leaving 25 bases between the germline ends.

The chain carries TRBV10-3 and TRBJ1-1; TRBD1 is a possible D gene (5 bases). Trimming pared 8 bases from V and 2 bases from J, leaving 18 bases between. CDR3 length: 15 amino acids. From germline, CDR1 is ENHRY and CDR2 SYGVKD. CDR3: CAIQRGGDHNTEAFF. The CDR3 DNA sequence: TGTGCCATCCAGCGCGGCGGGGACCACAACACTGAAGCTTTCTTT.

About this clone: It is unclear where the CDR3 begins or ends on the DNA, so no DNA is shown, and the CDR3 is as TCRdb lists it. The chain combines TRBV19 with TRBJ1-5. Germline CDR1 is LNHDA and CDR2 is SQIVND (reference sequence). Inclusive of both ends, the CDR3 amounts to 15 amino acids. The CDR3 sequence: CASTSGEIRNQPQHF.

The chain employs TRBV7-2 and TRBJ2-5; 10 positions agree with TRBD1. Germline CDR1 is SGHTA and CDR2 is FQGNSA. After removal of 4 bases from V and 5 bases from J, the junction contained 10 bases not matched to a gene. This CDR3 has 16 residues. The CDR3 sequence is CASSSGTGALRETQYF. DNA for the CDR3: TGTGCCAGCAGCTCAGGGACAGGGGCCCTCAGGGAGACCCAGTACTTC. Full variable domain (rest looked up from reference TRBV7-2 and TRBJ2-5): GAGVSQSPSNKVTEKGKDVELRCDPISGHTALYWYRQSLGQGLEFLIYFQGNSAPDKSGLPSDRFSAERTGGSVSTLTIQRTQQEDSAVYLCASSSGTGALRETQYFGPGTRLLVL.

This chain connects TRBV5-1 to TRBJ1-2; possible D gene TRBD1, 5 bases. From germline, CDR1 is SGHRS and CDR2 YFSETQ. Trimming took 4 bases from V and 4 from J, leaving 8 bases between them. This CDR3 region has 12 residues. The CDR3 nucleotides read TGCGCCAGCAGCGGCCAGGGCTATGGCTACACCTTC. It translates to CASSGQGYGYTF. The variable domain in full, with the rest retrieved from reference TRBV5-1 and TRBJ1-2, is KAGVTQTPRYLIKTRGQQVTLSCSPISGHRSVSWYQQTPGQGLQFLFEYFSETQRNKGNFPGRFSGRQFSNSRSEMNVSTLELGDSALYLCASSGQGYGYTFGSGTRLTVV.

This rearrangement joins TRBV5-1 to TRBJ2-1; D is unresolved. V was clipped by 0 bases and J by 0 bases, with 13 bases between them. Germline lookup yields CDR1 SGHRS and CDR2 YFSETQ. The CDR3 loop spans 17 amino acids. CDR3 nucleotide sequence: TGCGCCAGCAGCTTGGGCAACTTGGTTAGCTCCTACAATGAGCAGTTCTTC. It specifies CASSLGNLVSSYNEQFF.

This chain joins TRBV11-2 and TRBJ2-7, with 8 bases matching TRBD2. In germline, CDR1 is SGHAT, CDR2 FQNNGV. V lost 5 bases and J lost 1; bases outside the gene matches: 10. This CDR3 has 16 residues. CDR3 in amino acids: CASSLLAGGESYEQYF. In nucleotides, the CDR3 is TGTGCCAGCAGCCTGCTTGCCGGGGGGGAGTCCTACGAGCAGTACTTC.

V is TRBV10-3 and J is TRBJ2-1, with TRBD2 identical over 9 bases. The CDR3 spans 14 residues. Germline V CDR1 and CDR2: ENHRY, SYGVKD. Unmatched junction bases numbered 5, after V lost 4 bases and J lost 7 bases. The CDR3 sequence is CAISVGGGVNEQFF. Here the CDR3 DNA reads TGTGCCATCAGTGTGGGCGGGGGGGTGAATGAGCAGTTCTTC.

The rearrangement joins TRBV7-7 to TRBJ2-5; TRBD2 agrees at 10 bases. The J segment lost 4 bases and the V segment lost 2 bases, leaving 4 bases of the junction unmatched. Germline V gene data show CDR1 as SSHAT and CDR2 as FNYEAQ (reference sequence). CDR3 length: 15 residues. In nucleotides, the CDR3 is TGTGCCAGCAGCTTAAGGGCTAGCGGGGGAGAGACCCAGTACTTC. Protein sequence: CASSLRASGGETQYF.